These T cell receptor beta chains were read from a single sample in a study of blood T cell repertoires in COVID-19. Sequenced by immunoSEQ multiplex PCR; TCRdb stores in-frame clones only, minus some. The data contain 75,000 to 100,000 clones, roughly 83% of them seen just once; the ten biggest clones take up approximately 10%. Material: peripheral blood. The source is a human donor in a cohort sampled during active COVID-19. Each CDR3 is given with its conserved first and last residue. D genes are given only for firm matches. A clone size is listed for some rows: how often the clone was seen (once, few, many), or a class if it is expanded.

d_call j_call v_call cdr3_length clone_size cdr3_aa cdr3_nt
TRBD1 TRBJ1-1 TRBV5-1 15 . CASGSGTGERTEAFF TGCGCCAGCGGATCCGGGACAGGGGAACGGACTGAAGCTTTCTTT
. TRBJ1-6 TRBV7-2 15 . CASSRPGDGNSPLHF TGTGCCAGCAGCCGCCCCGGAGACGGTAATTCACCCCTCCACTTT
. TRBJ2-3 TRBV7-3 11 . CASSLTDTQYF TGTGCCAGCAGCCTCACAGATACGCAGTATTTT
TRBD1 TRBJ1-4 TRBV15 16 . CATRGTGGSTNEKLFF TGTGCCACCAGGGGGACAGGGGGGTCAACTAATGAAAAACTGTTTTTT
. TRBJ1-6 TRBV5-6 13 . CASTSPPGSPLHF TGTGCCAGCACCTCTCCCCCGGGTTCACCCCTCCACTTT
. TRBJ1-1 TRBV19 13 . CASSTSPRQLAFF TGTGCCAGTAGTACCTCCCCCCGCCAGTTAGCTTTCTTT
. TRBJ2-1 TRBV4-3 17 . CASSQEWHRSSYNEQFF TGCGCCAGCAGCCAAGAGTGGCACCGGAGCTCCTACAATGAGCAGTTCTTC
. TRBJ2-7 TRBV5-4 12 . CASSRDTYEQYF TGTGCCAGCAGCCGGGACACCTACGAGCAGTACTTC
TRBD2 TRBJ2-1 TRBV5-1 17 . CASSLALAGGLYNEQFF TGCGCCAGCAGCTTGGCCCTAGCGGGGGGTCTCTACAATGAGCAGTTCTTC
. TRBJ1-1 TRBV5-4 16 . CASSSPQSGSSFEAFF TGTGCCAGCAGCTCCCCTCAGTCGGGGAGTAGTTTCGAAGCTTTCTTT
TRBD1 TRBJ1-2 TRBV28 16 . CASSTIRTGGGYGYTF TGTGCCAGCAGTACAATACGGACAGGGGGCGGCTATGGCTACACCTTC
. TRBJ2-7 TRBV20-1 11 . CSALASYEQYF TGCAGTGCACTTGCTAGCTACGAGCAGTACTTC
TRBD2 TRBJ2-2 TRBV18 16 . CASSPTSGANTGELFF TGTGCCAGCTCACCGACTAGCGGGGCGAACACCGGGGAGCTGTTTTTT
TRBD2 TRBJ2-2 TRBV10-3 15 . CAIRASGSGTGELFF TGTGCCATCAGGGCTAGCGGGAGCGGCACCGGGGAGCTGTTTTTT
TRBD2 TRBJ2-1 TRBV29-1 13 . CSGGLAARNEQFF TGCAGCGGGGGACTAGCGGCTAGGAATGAGCAGTTCTTC
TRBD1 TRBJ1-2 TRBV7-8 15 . CASSLIRRDSKGYTF TGTGCCAGCAGCTTAATAAGGCGGGACAGCAAAGGCTACACCTTC
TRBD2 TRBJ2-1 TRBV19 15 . CASRLAGVTYNEQFF TGTGCCAGCCGACTAGCGGGAGTAACCTACAATGAGCAGTTCTTC
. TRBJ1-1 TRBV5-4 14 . CASSFFLTTSEAFF TGTGCCAGCAGCTTTTTTCTTACCACAAGTGAAGCTTTCTTT
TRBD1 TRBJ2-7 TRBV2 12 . CASRGDSREQYF TGTGCCAGCAGAGGGGACAGTCGGGAGCAGTACTTC
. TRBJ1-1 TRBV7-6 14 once CASTLPGQNTEAFF TGTGCCAGCACCCTTCCGGGACAGAACACTGAAGCTTTCTTT
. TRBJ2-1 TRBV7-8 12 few CASSQTYDEQFF TGTGCCAGCAGCCAAACTTACGATGAGCAGTTCTTC
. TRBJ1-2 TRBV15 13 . CATSRVAGDGYTF TGTGCCACCAGCAGAGTAGCAGGGGATGGCTACACCTTC
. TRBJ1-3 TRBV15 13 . CATSRDRGIPIYF TGTGCCACCAGCAGAGATCGGGGTATCCCCATATATTTT
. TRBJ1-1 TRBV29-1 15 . CSVGRSGAGNTEAFF TGCAGCGTAGGGCGGTCAGGGGCCGGGAACACTGAAGCTTTCTTT
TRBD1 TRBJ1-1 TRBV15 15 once CATSRRQGQNTEAFF TGTGCCACCAGCAGACGACAGGGGCAAAACACTGAAGCTTTCTTT
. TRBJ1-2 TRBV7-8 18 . CASSLDGFLLSDSGGYTF TGTGCCAGCAGCTTAGACGGCTTCCTACTCTCCGATTCAGGAGGCTACACCTTC
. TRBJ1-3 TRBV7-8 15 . CASSLVSGSGNTIYF TGTGCCAGCAGCTTAGTGTCAGGGTCTGGAAACACCATATATTTT
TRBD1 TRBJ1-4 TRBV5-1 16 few CASSLTGGGGNEKLFF TGCGCCAGCAGCTTGACAGGGGGCGGAGGTAATGAAAAACTGTTTTTT
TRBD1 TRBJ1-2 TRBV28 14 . CASSFGGQAYGYTF TGTGCCAGCAGTTTCGGCGGACAGGCTTATGGCTACACCTTC
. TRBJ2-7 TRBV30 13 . CAWSVQGFHEQYF TGTGCCTGGAGTGTACAGGGATTCCACGAGCAGTACTTC
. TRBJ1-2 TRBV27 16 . CASSSNLQAWSYGYTF TGTGCCAGCAGTAGTAACTTACAGGCCTGGAGCTATGGCTACACCTTC
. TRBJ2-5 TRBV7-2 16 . CASSFGNAGGGETQYF TGTGCCAGCAGCTTCGGCAATGCCGGCGGTGGGGAGACCCAGTACTTC
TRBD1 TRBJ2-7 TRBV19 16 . CASSTKLQGASYEQYF TGTGCCAGTAGTACAAAATTACAGGGGGCCTCCTACGAGCAGTACTTC
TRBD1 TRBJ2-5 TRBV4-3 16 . CASSQNSPTGYETQYF TGCGCCAGCAGCCAAAACTCACCGACAGGGTACGAGACCCAGTACTTC
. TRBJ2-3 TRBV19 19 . CASSGPTPFLGARADTQYF TGTGCCAGTAGTGGACCAACGCCCTTTCTGGGGGCTAGGGCAGATACGCAGTATTTT
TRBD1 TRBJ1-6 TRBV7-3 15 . CASSDGTGGLTPLHF TGTGCCAGCAGCGACGGGACAGGTGGGCTTACACCCCTCCACTTT
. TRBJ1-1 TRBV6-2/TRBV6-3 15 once CASSYNQQLNTEAFF TGTGCCAGCAGTTACAATCAACAGCTGAACACTGAAGCTTTCTTT
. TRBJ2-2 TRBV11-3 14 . CASSADTFTGELFF TGTGCCAGCAGCGCCGACACCTTCACCGGGGAGCTGTTTTTT
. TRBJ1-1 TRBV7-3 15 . CASSLTGRGNTEAFF TGTGCCAGCAGCTTAACCGGGCGGGGGAACACTGAAGCTTTCTTT
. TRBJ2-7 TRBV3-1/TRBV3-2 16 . CASSLLGAVSSYEQYF TGTGCCAGCAGCCTCCTGGGTGCGGTGAGCTCCTACGAGCAGTACTTC
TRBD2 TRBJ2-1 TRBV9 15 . CASSTTSGAYNEQFF TGTGCCAGCAGCACTACTAGCGGGGCTTACAATGAGCAGTTCTTC
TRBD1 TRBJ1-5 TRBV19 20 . CASSFRGPGQGPHSNQPQHF TGTGCCAGTAGCTTTCGGGGGCCGGGACAGGGGCCACATAGCAATCAGCCCCAGCATTTT
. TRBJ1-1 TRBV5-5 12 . CASSTGGPEAFF TGTGCCAGCAGTACCGGGGGACCTGAAGCTTTCTTT
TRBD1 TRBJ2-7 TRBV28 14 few CASSYSGTVYEQYF TGTGCCAGCAGTTACTCCGGGACAGTCTACGAGCAGTACTTC
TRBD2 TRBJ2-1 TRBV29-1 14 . CSGYSGDSYNEQFF TGCAGCGGTTATAGCGGGGACTCCTACAATGAGCAGTTCTTC
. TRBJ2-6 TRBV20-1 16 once CSASMGNRAGANVLTF TGCAGTGCTAGTATGGGTAACAGGGCTGGGGCCAACGTCCTGACTTTC
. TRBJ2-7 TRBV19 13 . CASSRESSYEQYF TGTGCCAGTAGTAGGGAGAGCTCCTACGAGCAGTACTTC
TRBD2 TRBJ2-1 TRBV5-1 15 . CASSSGLASYNEQFF TGCGCCAGCAGCTCCGGACTAGCGAGCTACAATGAGCAGTTCTTC
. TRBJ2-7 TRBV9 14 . CASSPQVGSYEQYF TGTGCCAGCAGCCCCCAGGTAGGTTCCTACGAGCAGTACTTC
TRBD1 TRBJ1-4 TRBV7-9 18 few CASSYLAGGAGGDEKLFF TGTGCCAGCAGCTACTTGGCAGGGGGCGCGGGCGGGGATGAAAAACTGTTTTTT
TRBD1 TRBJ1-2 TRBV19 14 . CASSMTGFGDGYTF TGTGCCAGTAGTATGACAGGGTTTGGGGATGGCTACACCTTC
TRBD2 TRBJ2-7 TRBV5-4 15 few CASSNGLAVSYEQYF TGTGCCAGCAGCAACGGACTAGCTGTCTCCTACGAGCAGTACTTC
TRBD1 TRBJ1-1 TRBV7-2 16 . CASSLRTGGSNTEAFF TGTGCCAGCAGCTTACGGACAGGGGGATCTAACACTGAAGCTTTCTTT
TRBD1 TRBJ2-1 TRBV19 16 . CASSPNRDRGLNEQFF TGTGCCAGTAGTCCTAACCGGGACAGGGGGCTCAATGAGCAGTTCTTC